These T cell receptor beta chains were read from a single sample in a study of T-cell reconstitution after alpha-beta-depleted transplantation in children. Using its own MiXCR run on the PCR reads, TCRdb lists one record per CDR3 protein. In the table there are about 120,000 distinct CDR3 sequences, approximately 10% of which are singletons. The sequencing used PBMCs from the stem cell graft donor, collected from the stem cell graft. These receptors came from a human donor who donated a stem cell graft to a child with acute lymphoblastic leukemia. CDR3s include the opening cysteine and the closing phenylalanine or tryptophan. The order of the fields is clone size, J gene, V gene, D gene, CDR3 protein, CDR3 DNA. The D gene is left open where the match is weak. Rows give clone size only sometimes, using once, few, many, or a class for an expanded clone.

many	TRBJ2-1	TRBV6-5	-	CASSYPNRHNEQFF	TGTGCCAGCAGTTACCCCAACAGGCACAATGAGCAGTTCTTC
many	TRBJ2-1	TRBV5-1	-	CASRLLGTTLYEQFF	TGCGCCAGCAGGCTCCTAGGGACCACTCTATATGAGCAGTTCTTC
-	TRBJ1-1	TRBV18	-	CASSPNEAGRRTEAFF	TGTGCCAGCTCACCAAACGAGGCAGGGAGGAGGACTGAAGCTTTCTTT
many	TRBJ2-1	TRBV15	-	CATSSRVGYGEQFF	TGTGCCACCAGCAGTAGGGTAGGCTACGGTGAGCAGTTCTTC
many	TRBJ1-2	TRBV24-1	-	CATSDWGGYGYTF	TGTGCCACCAGTGATTGGGGCGGCTATGGCTACACCTTC
many	TRBJ2-1	TRBV7-9	-	CASSLGLAILGNEQFF	TGTGCCAGCAGCTTAGGGCTAGCGATCTTGGGCAATGAGCAGTTCTTC
many	TRBJ2-2	TRBV5-1	-	CASSFGTGELFF	TGCGCCAGCAGCTTCGGGACCGGGGAGCTGTTTTTT
many	TRBJ2-4	TRBV12-3/TRBV12-4	TRBD2	CASGLGLAGAGAKNIQYF	TGTGCCAGCGGTCTTGGGCTAGCGGGAGCCGGGGCCAAAAACATTCAGTACTTC
many	TRBJ2-7	TRBV25-1	-	CASSANPGTEMTYEQYF	TGTGCCAGCAGTGCAAACCCCGGGACGGAAATGACCTACGAGCAGTACTTC
many	TRBJ2-1	TRBV29-1	-	CSVTTRGTNEQFF	TGCAGCGTAACGACTAGGGGTACCAATGAGCAGTTCTTC
many	TRBJ1-5	TRBV12-3/TRBV12-4	-	CASSLESGAHQPQHF	TGTGCCAGCAGTTTGGAGTCAGGGGCTCATCAGCCCCAGCATTTT
many	TRBJ2-7	TRBV4-3	TRBD2	CASSQASGLGYEQYF	TGCGCCAGCAGCCAGGCTAGCGGCCTTGGTTACGAGCAGTACTTC
many	TRBJ1-5	TRBV5-1	-	CASSLGGRINQPQHF	TGCGCCAGCAGCTTGGGGGGACGGATAAATCAGCCCCAGCATTTT
many	TRBJ1-4	TRBV20-1	-	CSARDWTAIATNEKLFF	TGCAGTGCTAGAGATTGGACAGCTATAGCAACTAATGAAAAACTGTTTTTT
many	TRBJ1-4	TRBV20-1	TRBD1	CSAMTRTGLNEKLFF	TGCAGTGCTATGACCAGGACAGGGCTGAATGAAAAACTGTTTTTT
few	TRBJ2-4	TRBV12-3/TRBV12-4	TRBD1	CASCFTAGGFFGAKNIQYF	TGTGCCAGCTGTTTCACGGCAGGGGGATTCTTTGGAGCCAAAAACATTCAGTACTTC
many	TRBJ1-2	TRBV20-1	TRBD1	CSASLRTGSYGYTF	TGCAGTGCTAGTTTACGGACAGGGAGCTATGGCTACACCTTC